This T cell receptor (beta chain) emerged from a study of OX40 agonist ivuxolimab in advanced cancers. Details on this clone: Its antigen is not known.

Sequenced by immunoSEQ multiplex PCR; TCRdb stores in-frame clones only, minus some. This table holds tens of thousands of clones, 90% to 95% found once. The CDR3 is 13 residues long. V lost 6 bases to trimming and J lost 2 bases, with 10 bases between them. Looked up from germline, CDR1 is PRHDT and CDR2 is FYEKMQ (reference sequence). Overall study findings and caveats: Relatively little clonal expansion, among the lowest observed, appeared in partial responders at 0.1-3.0 mg/kg.

Autoimmune disease history or systemic immunosuppression led to patient exclusion. The chain carries TRBV13 and TRBJ1-1; D not resolved. This TCR was sampled from an adult with an advanced solid tumor such as melanoma, head and neck, liver or kidney cancer. The sample consisted of CD4+ or CD8+ T cells sorted from blood, taken in a trial of the OX40 agonist ivuxolimab. For the CDR3, the DNA is TGTGCCAGCAGGGCCGGTACAAACACTGAAGCTTTCTTT. Encoded protein: CASRAGTNTEAFF.